The present TCR beta chain was sequenced within a study of technical replicates of blood from a handful of donors (dated by TCRdb to the late 2010s). Notes on this clone: No antigen is known for it. The record has no base qualities; no much larger clone is one base away.

The library relied on the immunoSEQ multiplex PCR assay. TCRdb took over this immuneACCESS table, retaining in-frame rearrangements with V and J assigned. Such tables are incomplete; in checked studies, under half of the missing clones stem from an unresolved V gene, and the remainder is unexplained. The sample table lists approximately 29,000 clones, more than 90% of them with a count of one. The ten largest clonotypes hold approximately 4.5% of the sample. The TCR was taken from a human donor in good health. Some clones in this sample may be carry-over from other donors' samples. Input material: PBMCs.

The CDR3 reads as follows: CASSLPSGSNEQFF. The DNA sequence reads TGCGCCAGCAGCTTGCCGTCAGGTAGCAATGAGCAGTTCTTC. The chain couples TRBV5-1 to TRBJ2-1, with no confidently assigned D gene. Sequences SGHRS (CDR1) and YFSETQ (CDR2) are obtained from the germline V gene. From the cysteine through the phenylalanine, the CDR3 covers 14 amino acids. The sequence is cut down to CDR3 DNA, 42 bases in frame from base 1. Trimming at the junction amounts to 1 base on V and 6 bases on J, and the germline ends lie 11 bases apart.